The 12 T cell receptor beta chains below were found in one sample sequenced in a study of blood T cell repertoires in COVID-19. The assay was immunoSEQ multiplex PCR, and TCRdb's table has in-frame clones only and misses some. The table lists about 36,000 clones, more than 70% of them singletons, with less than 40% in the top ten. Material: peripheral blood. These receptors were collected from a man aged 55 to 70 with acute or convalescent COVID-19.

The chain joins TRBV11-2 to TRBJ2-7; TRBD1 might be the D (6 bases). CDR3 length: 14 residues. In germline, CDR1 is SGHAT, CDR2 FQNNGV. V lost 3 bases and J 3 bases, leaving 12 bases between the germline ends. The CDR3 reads CASSFTGYGYEQYF. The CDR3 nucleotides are TGTGCCAGCAGCTTTACAGGGTACGGCTACGAGCAGTACTTC.

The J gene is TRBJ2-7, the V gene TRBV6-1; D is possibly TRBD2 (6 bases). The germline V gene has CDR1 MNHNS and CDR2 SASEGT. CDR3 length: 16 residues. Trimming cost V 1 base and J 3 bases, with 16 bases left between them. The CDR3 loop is CASSEVWLAARYEQYF. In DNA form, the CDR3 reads TGTGCCAGCAGTGAAGTTTGGTTAGCGGCCCGCTACGAGCAGTACTTC.

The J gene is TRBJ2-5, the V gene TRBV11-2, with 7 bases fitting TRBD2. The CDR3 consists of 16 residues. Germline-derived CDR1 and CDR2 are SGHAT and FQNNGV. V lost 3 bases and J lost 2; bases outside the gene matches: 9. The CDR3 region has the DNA TGTGCCAGCAGCTTGGGGGGGTTTAGTTGGCAAGAGACCCAGTACTTC. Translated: CASSLGGFSWQETQYF.

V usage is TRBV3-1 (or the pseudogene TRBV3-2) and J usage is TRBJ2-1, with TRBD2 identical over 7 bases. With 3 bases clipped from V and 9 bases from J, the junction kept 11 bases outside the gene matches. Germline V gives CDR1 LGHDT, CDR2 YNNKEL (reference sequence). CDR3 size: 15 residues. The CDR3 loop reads CASSQGRDLLGEQFF. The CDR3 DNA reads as TGTGCCAGCAGCCAGGGGAGGGACCTTCTTGGTGAGCAGTTCTTC.

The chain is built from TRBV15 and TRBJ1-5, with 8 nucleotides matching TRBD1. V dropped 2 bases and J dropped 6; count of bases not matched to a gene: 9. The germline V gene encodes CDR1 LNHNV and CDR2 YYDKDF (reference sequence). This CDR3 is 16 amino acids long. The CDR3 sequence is CATSRYPSQGGQPQHF. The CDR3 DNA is TGTGCCACCAGCAGATATCCTTCACAGGGGGGTCAGCCCCAGCATTTT.

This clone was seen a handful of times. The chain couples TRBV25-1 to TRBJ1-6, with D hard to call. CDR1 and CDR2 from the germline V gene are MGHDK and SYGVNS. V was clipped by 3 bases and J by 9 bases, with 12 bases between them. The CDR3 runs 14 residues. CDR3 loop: CASSDLTRGSPLHF. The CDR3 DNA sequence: TGTGCCAGCAGTGATTTGACACGGGGTTCACCCCTCCACTTT. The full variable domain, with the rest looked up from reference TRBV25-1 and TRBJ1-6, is EADIYQTPRYLVIGTGKKITLECSQTMGHDKMYWYQQDPGMELHLIHYSYGVNSTEKGDLSSESTVSRIRTEHFPLTLESARPSHTSQYLCASSDLTRGSPLHFGNGTRLTVT.

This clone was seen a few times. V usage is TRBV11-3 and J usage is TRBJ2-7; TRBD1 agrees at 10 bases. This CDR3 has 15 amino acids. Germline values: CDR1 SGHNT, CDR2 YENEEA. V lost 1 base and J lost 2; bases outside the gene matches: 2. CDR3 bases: TGTGCCAGCAGCTTAGCTGGGACAGGGGCCTACGAGCAGTACTTC. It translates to CASSLAGTGAYEQYF.

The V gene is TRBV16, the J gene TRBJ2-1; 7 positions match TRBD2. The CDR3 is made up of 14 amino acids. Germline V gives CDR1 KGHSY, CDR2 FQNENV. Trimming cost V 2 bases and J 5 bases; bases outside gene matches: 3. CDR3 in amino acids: CASSQGTNNNEQFF. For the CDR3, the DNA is TGTGCCAGCAGCCAAGGGACTAACAACAATGAGCAGTTCTTC.

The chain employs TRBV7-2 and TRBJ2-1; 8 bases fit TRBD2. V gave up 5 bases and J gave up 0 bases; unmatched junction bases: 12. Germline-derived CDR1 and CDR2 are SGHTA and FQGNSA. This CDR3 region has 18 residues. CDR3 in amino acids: CASSPRGSGMGSYNEQFF. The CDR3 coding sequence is TGTGCCAGCAGCCCCCGGGGTAGCGGGATGGGCTCCTACAATGAGCAGTTCTTC.

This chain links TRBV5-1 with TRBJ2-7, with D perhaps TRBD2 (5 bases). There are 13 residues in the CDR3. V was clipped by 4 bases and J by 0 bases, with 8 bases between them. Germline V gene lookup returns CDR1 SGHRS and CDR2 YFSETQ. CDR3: CASSPDSSYEQYF. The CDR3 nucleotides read TGCGCCAGCAGCCCGGACTCCTCCTACGAGCAGTACTTC. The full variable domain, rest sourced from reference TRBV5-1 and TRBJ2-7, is KAGVTQTPRYLIKTRGQQVTLSCSPISGHRSVSWYQQTPGQGLQFLFEYFSETQRNKGNFPGRFSGRQFSNSRSEMNVSTLELGDSALYLCASSPDSSYEQYFGPGTRLTVT.

The CDR3 reads CASGRRTSGWIEQGEQYF. CDR3 sequence (DNA): TGTGCCAGCGGGAGAAGGACTAGCGGGTGGATTGAACAAGGGGAGCAGTACTTC. This chain uses TRBV11-3 with TRBJ2-7; 11 positions agree with TRBD2. With 8 bases clipped from V and 7 bases from J, the junction kept 22 bases outside the gene matches. CDR3 size: 18 residues. The germline CDR1 and CDR2 sequences are SGHNT and YENEEA.

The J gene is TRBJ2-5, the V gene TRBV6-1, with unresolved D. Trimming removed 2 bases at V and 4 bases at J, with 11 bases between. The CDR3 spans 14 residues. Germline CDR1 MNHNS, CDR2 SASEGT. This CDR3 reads CASSEPGYGETQYF. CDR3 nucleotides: TGTGCCAGCAGTGAACCCGGGTACGGAGAGACCCAGTACTTC.